This T cell receptor beta chain emerged from a study of blood T cells in healthy people across ages. Study results and caveats: Both higher diversity and more naive CD4+ cells marked long-lived donors when set against aged donors.

With V trimmed by 2 bases and J by 5 bases, 9 bases remained unmatched. CDR1 and CDR2 from the germline V gene are DFQATT and SNEGSKA (reference sequence). This CDR3 is built from 15 residues. With a J-beta primer mix and a sample-barcoded 5' primer, a second PCR ran about 6 to 11 cycles. TCRdb called the 5' RACE reads again in MiXCR, with one record for every CDR3 protein. In the table there are around 1,800,000 distinct CDR3 sequences, about 39% of which are singletons. Comment on this clonotype: Its antigen is currently unknown.

Sequencing used blood. The rearrangement joins TRBV20-1 to TRBJ2-5, with 9 nucleotides matching TRBD2. This receptor was taken from a human donor in good health. The CDR3 loop reads CSARSSGGPGETQYF. The CDR3 DNA sequence: TGCAGTGCTAGAAGTAGCGGGGGCCCCGGGGAGACCCAGTACTTC.